This T cell receptor (beta chain) was obtained from a study of cytomegalovirus exposure and HLA in healthy donors. Remarks on this clone: Its antigen remains unknown.

Amplification used 60 Vbeta primers and 13 Jbeta primers. Sequenced by immunoSEQ multiplex PCR; TCRdb stores in-frame clones only, minus some. This table has 90,000 to 140,000 clones, more than 65% appearing once. Study findings and constraints: Published work reported that the classifier diagnosed cytomegalovirus status with high specificity and sensitivity. Sequencing artifact likely explains a cluster of highly shared sequence variants.

The CDR3 consists of 15 residues. CDR1 is SGHRS, CDR2 YFSETQ, per germline. The V and J ends lost 5 bases and 9 bases respectively, with 22 bases between them. Source material: PBMCs. The chain recombines TRBV5-1 with TRBJ2-3, with a weak D call TRBD1 (8 bases). This TCR derives from a man aged 35-49 years in good health and CMV-seropositive. The CDR3: CASRLQGGPSDTQYF. In DNA form, the CDR3 reads TGCGCCAGCAGGCTACAGGGGGGGCCGAGCGACACGCAGTATTTT. The whole variable domain, remainder taken from reference TRBV5-1 and TRBJ2-3, is KAGVTQTPRYLIKTRGQQVTLSCSPISGHRSVSWYQQTPGQGLQFLFEYFSETQRNKGNFPGRFSGRQFSNSRSEMNVSTLELGDSALYLCASRLQGGPSDTQYFGPGTRLTVL.